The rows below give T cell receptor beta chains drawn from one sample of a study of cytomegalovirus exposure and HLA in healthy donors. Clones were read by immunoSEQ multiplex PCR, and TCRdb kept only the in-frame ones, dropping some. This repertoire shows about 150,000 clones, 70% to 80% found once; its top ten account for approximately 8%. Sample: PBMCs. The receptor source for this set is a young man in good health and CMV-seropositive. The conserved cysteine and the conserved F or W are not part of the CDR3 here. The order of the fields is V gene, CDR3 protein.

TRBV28,ASSLGRGNTEAF
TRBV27,ASSPTGGPSSRAYGYT
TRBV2,ARGSDGYT
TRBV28,ASSLGTGAANEQF
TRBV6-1,ASRPGDNYGYT
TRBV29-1,SVGTVLWTEAF
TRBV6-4,ASSASGGATDTQY
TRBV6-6,ASSRLSAGNTIY
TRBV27,ASSLRMGVPGQPQH
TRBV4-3,ASSPILRRLAGAGETQY
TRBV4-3,ASSQTGDSNQPQH
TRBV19,ASSFGLRNTEAF
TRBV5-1,ASTGDTQY
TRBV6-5,ASSPGVASQPQH
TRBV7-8,ASTGLAGGLRDTQY
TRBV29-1,SGEGYDEQF
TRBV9,ASNERVTDTQY
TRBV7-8,ARGGSSGANVLT
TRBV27,ASRPQEMNSPLH
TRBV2,ASTIIQGVGEQY
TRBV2,ASSEASGRAYEQY
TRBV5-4,ASSLQPTGNQPQH
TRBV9,ASSPHSGTNYNEQF
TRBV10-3,AISRGTESNQPQH
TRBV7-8,ASSLPGGWYEQY
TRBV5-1,ASSLSLAAIETQY
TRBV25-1,ASSEGAGPEQY
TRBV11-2,ASSFQFNQPQH
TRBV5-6,ASTRTASNQPQH
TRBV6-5,ASSYRGGFYGYT
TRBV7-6,ASSLRDRDPYEQY
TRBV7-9,ASRRGQGMPYEQY
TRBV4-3,ASSLVRGWNTEAF
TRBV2,ASFGGGTDTQY
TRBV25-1,ASSDQRGYSYEQY
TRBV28,ASSFSVPYEQY
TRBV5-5,ASSWGQTSYEQY
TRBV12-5,ASGLDGGDTQY
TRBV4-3,ASSPGSTYGYT
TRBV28,ASSQSGTGIQETQY
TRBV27,ASSPIIASSKNIQY
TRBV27,ASGRVGTEAF
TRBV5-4,ASKPPTGGAYNEQF
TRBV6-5,ASRVSVKETQY
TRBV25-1,ASSFAGDESYEQY
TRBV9,ASSVRTSGGYYNEQF
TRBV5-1,ASSPGLDYGYT
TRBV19,ASSIGDRAYEQY
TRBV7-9,ASSLVLTGGDTEAF
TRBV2,ASSDSPQTGVYTEAF
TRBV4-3,ASSQGRDASGVADTQY
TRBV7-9,ASYNRGGRADTQY
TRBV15,ATSIEIGTEAF
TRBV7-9,ARGSGAGADNEQF
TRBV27,ASAEIRAGDNNEQF
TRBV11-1,ASSYGQGVNTEAF
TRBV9,ASSVLSGRDTQY
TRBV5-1,AKQGRRTDTQY
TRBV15,ATSRDQKEKLF
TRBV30,AWSLGGGPQETQY